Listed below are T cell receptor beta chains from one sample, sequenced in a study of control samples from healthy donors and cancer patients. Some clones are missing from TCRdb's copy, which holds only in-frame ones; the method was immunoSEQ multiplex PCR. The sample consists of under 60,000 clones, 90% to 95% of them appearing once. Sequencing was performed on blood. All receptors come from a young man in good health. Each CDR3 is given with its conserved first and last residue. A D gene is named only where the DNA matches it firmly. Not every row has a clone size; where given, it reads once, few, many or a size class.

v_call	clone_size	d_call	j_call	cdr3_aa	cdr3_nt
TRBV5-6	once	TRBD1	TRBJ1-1	CASSSDREGDTEAFF	TGTGCCAGCAGCTCGGACAGGGAGGGAGACACTGAAGCTTTCTTT
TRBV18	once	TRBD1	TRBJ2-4	CASSLQRDRVSTF	TGTGCCAGCTCACTTCAACGGGACAGGGTTTCGACTTTC
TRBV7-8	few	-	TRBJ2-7	CASSLVIGAGAYEQYF	TGTGCCAGCAGCTTAGTTATAGGGGCAGGGGCCTACGAGCAGTACTTC
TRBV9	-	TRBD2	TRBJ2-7	CASSVVPTGGNQYF	TGTGCCAGCAGCGTAGTTCCCACGGGAGGTAACCAGTACTTC
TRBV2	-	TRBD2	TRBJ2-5	CASSAGLAGIKYQETQYF	TGTGCCAGCAGTGCTGGCCTAGCGGGGATTAAGTACCAAGAGACCCAGTACTTC
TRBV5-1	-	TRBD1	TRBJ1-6	CASSYGQGGSPLHF	TGCGCCAGCAGCTACGGACAGGGTGGATCACCCCTCCACTTT
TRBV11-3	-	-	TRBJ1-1	CASSLEPQSLNTEAFF	TGTGCCAGCAGCTTAGAACCCCAGAGCTTGAACACTGAAGCTTTCTTT
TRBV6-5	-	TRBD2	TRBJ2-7	CASTNTGGHSYEQYF	TGTGCCAGCACCAACACGGGGGGGCACTCCTACGAGCAGTACTTC
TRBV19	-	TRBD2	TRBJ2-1	CASSIGLALNNEQFF	TGTGCCAGTAGTATAGGACTAGCGCTAAACAATGAGCAGTTCTTC
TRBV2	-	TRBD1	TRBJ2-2	CALQGGSSNTGELFF	TGTGCCCTGCAAGGGGGCAGCTCGAACACCGGGGAGCTGTTTTTT
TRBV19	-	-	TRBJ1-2	CASSMQVAVSYGYTF	TGTGCCAGTAGTATGCAGGTGGCGGTCTCCTATGGCTACACCTTC
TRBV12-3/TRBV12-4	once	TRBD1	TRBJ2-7	CASSDRVYEQYF	TGTGCCAGCAGCGACAGGGTATACGAGCAGTACTTC
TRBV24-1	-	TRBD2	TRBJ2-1	CATSDQGLAGGEQFF	TGTGCCACCAGTGACCAAGGACTAGCGGGAGGAGAGCAGTTCTTC
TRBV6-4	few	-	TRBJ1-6	CASSDRDNSPLHF	TGTGCCAGCAGTGACAGGGATAATTCACCCCTCCACTTT
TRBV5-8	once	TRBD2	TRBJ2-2	CASSLGFSGSSGTGELFF	TGTGCCAGCAGCTTGGGATTTAGCGGGAGCTCTGGCACCGGGGAGCTGTTTTTT
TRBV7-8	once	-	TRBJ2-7	CASSLAAGRELYLYF	TGTGCCAGCAGCTTAGCGGCGGGCCGGGAGCTATACCTCTACTTC
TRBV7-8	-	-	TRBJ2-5	CASSPLRGARQETQYF	TGTGCCAGCAGCCCACTCCGGGGGGCGCGTCAAGAGACCCAGTACTTC
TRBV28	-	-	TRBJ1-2	CASSRANYGYTF	TGTGCCAGCAGTCGAGCTAACTATGGCTACACCTTC
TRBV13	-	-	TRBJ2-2	CASSLGQILGTGELFF	TGTGCCAGCAGCTTAGGACAGATCCTGGGTACCGGGGAGCTGTTTTTT
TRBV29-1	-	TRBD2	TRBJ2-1	CSVDPDGGGYNEQFF	TGCAGCGTTGACCCGGACGGGGGGGGTTACAATGAGCAGTTCTTC
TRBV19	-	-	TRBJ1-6	CASSIGHSNRRNSPLHF	TGTGCCAGTAGTATAGGCCACTCAAACCGTCGGAATTCACCCCTCCACTTT
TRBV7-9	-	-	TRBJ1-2	CASSLGGNGYTF	TGTGCCAGCAGCTTAGGAGGGAATGGCTACACCTTC
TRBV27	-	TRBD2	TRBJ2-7	CASGRAPSYEQYF	TGTGCCAGTGGGAGGGCTCCCTCCTACGAGCAGTACTTC
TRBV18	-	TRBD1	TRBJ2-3	CASSADRGSTDTQYF	TGTGCCAGCTCAGCGGACAGGGGTAGCACAGATACGCAGTATTTT
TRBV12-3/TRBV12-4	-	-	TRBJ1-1	CASSVGRTEAFF	TGTGCCAGCAGCGTAGGGAGAACTGAAGCTTTCTTT
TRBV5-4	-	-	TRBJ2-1	CASSYPLGATANEQFF	TGTGCCAGCAGTTACCCCTTAGGAGCTACGGCCAATGAGCAGTTCTTC
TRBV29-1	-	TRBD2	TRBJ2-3	CSVPGGRTDTQYF	TGCAGCGTCCCGGGGGGGAGGACAGATACGCAGTATTTT
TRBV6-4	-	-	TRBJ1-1	CASSDPIRGTNTEAFF	TGTGCCAGCAGTGACCCAATACGAGGGACGAACACTGAAGCTTTCTTT
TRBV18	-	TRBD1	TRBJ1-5	CASRRDRGSNQPQHF	TGTGCCAGCAGACGGGACAGGGGAAGCAATCAGCCCCAGCATTTT
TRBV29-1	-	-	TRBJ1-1	CSVEAGWNTEAFF	TGCAGCGTTGAGGCAGGGTGGAACACTGAAGCTTTCTTT
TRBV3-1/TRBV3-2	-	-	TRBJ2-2	CASSHNTGELFF	TGTGCCAGCAGCCACAACACCGGGGAGCTGTTTTTT
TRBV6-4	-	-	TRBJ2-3	CASSQASGGGTQYF	TGTGCCAGCAGTCAGGCTAGCGGAGGGGGTACGCAGTATTTT
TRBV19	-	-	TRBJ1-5	CASSISLGSNQPQHF	TGTGCCAGTAGTATATCCCTTGGGAGCAATCAGCCCCAGCATTTT
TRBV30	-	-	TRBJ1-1	CAWSDMNTEAFF	TGTGCCTGGAGTGATATGAACACTGAAGCTTTCTTT
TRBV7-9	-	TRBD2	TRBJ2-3	CASSWEGSDTQYF	TGTGCCAGCAGCTGGGAGGGTTCAGATACGCAGTATTTT
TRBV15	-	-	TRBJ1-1	CATSRDLSATEAFF	TGTGCCACCAGCAGAGACTTAAGCGCCACTGAAGCTTTCTTT
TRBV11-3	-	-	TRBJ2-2	CASSLGPGSNTGELFF	TGTGCCAGCAGCTTGGGACCCGGATCGAACACCGGGGAGCTGTTTTTT
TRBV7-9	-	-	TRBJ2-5	CASSLSLRETQYF	TGTGCCAGCAGCTTAAGTCTCCGGGAGACCCAGTACTTC
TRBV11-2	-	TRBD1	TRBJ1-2	CASSVGQGANYGYTF	TGTGCCAGCAGCGTCGGACAGGGCGCTAACTATGGCTACACCTTC
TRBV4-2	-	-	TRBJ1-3	CASSQLTDSGNTIYF	TGTGCCAGCAGCCAACTGACGGACTCTGGAAACACCATATATTTT
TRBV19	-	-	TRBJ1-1	CATINFPGMNTEAFF	TGTGCCACCATTAATTTTCCGGGGATGAACACTGAAGCTTTCTTT